The rows below give T cell receptor beta chains drawn from one sample of a study of T cell responses to AZD1222 COVID-19 vaccine. This table comes from immunoSEQ multiplex PCR, and its TCRdb copy is limited to in-frame clones, with some not included. The top ten hold around 7.5% of the sample, which has some 120,000 clones, less than 90% seen once. The sequencing here drew on peripheral blood, taken on day 0 of AZD1222 vaccination. The origin of the receptors is an adult in good health. The CDR3 runs from the conserved cysteine through the conserved F or W. A D gene is named only where the DNA matches it firmly. Rows may omit the clone size; those that give it use once, few, many or a size class.

D gene	clone size	V gene	J gene	CDR3 protein	CDR3 DNA
-	-	TRBV19	TRBJ1-1	CASSPGVGGANTEAFF	TGTGCCAGTAGCCCCGGGGTGGGGGGGGCGAACACTGAAGCTTTCTTT
-	-	TRBV30	TRBJ1-1	CAWSKAPRLAEAFF	TGTGCCTGGAGTAAGGCCCCAAGGTTGGCTGAAGCTTTCTTT
-	-	TRBV28	TRBJ1-5	CASSLFFSQPFRNQPQHF	TGTGCCAGCAGTTTATTTTTTAGTCAGCCTTTCCGGAATCAGCCCCAGCATTTT
-	-	TRBV7-9	TRBJ1-5	CASSPTQGNQPQHF	TGTGCCAGCAGCCCCACACAGGGAAATCAGCCCCAGCATTTT
TRBD2	-	TRBV7-2	TRBJ2-1	CASSLKGSGRWVSYNEQFF	TGTGCCAGCAGCTTAAAGGGTAGCGGGAGGTGGGTCTCCTACAATGAGCAGTTCTTC
-	-	TRBV18	TRBJ1-3	CASSPRVRQEGNTIYF	TGTGCCAGCTCACCTCGCGTCCGACAGGAGGGAAACACCATATATTTT
-	-	TRBV16	TRBJ2-2	CASSQKGVDTGELFF	TGTGCCAGCAGCCAGAAGGGAGTGGACACCGGGGAGCTGTTTTTT
-	-	TRBV6-5	TRBJ1-2	CASSYSPGRDDGYTF	TGTGCCAGCAGTTACTCCCCAGGCAGAGATGATGGCTACACCTTC
-	few	TRBV28	TRBJ1-3	CASSFTIDGGGSGNTIYF	TGTGCCAGCAGTTTTACTATCGACGGCGGAGGCTCTGGAAACACCATATATTTT
TRBD2	once	TRBV19	TRBJ2-7	CASSVGLAGVQQYF	TGTGCCAGTAGTGTGGGACTAGCGGGAGTACAGCAGTACTTC
-	-	TRBV12-3/TRBV12-4	TRBJ2-2	CASSTSWELFF	TGTGCCAGCAGTACCTCCTGGGAGCTGTTTTTT
-	few	TRBV19	TRBJ2-3	CASSIWAGSEGTDTQYF	TGTGCCAGTAGTATTTGGGCAGGGTCGGAAGGCACAGATACGCAGTATTTT
-	-	TRBV7-9	TRBJ2-2	CASSGTGHHGGELFF	TGTGCCAGCAGCGGGACGGGACACCACGGCGGGGAGCTGTTTTTT
-	-	TRBV5-1	TRBJ2-7	CASSYGGDEQYF	TGCGCCAGCAGCTACGGAGGGGACGAGCAGTACTTC
-	-	TRBV28	TRBJ2-7	CASSPPSGGGDEQYF	TGTGCCAGCAGTCCCCCTTCTGGAGGGGGGGACGAGCAGTACTTC
-	-	TRBV19	TRBJ2-7	CASSASPDGRYEQYF	TGTGCCAGTAGTGCATCCCCGGACGGAAGGTACGAGCAGTACTTC
-	few	TRBV10-3	TRBJ1-1	CAISPAGAEAFF	TGTGCCATCAGCCCGGCGGGGGCTGAAGCTTTCTTT